The 22 T cell receptor beta chains reported below all come from one sample, sequenced in a study of prognosis after radiotherapy for stage I lung cancer. CDR3 of TCR beta was amplified from genomic DNA via a two-round multiplex PCR. Gene-specific primers for each TRBV and TRBJ gene drove first-round PCR. TCRdb recomputed calls from the multiplex PCR reads with MiXCR, one row per CDR3 protein. The sample includes more than 9,500 distinct CDR3 sequences, approximately 36% of them seen just once. Sequences were derived from PBMCs, sampled before or after stereotactic body radiation therapy (not recorded which). The origin of the receptors is a donor over 45 with non-small cell lung cancer.

This clonotype was found many times. The rearrangement uses TRBV29-1 and TRBJ1-2, with D possibly TRBD1 on 5 matching bases. Between the trimmed V and J ends, which lost 7 bases and 2 bases, there was a span of 14 bases. The germline CDR1 and CDR2 sequences are SQVTM and ANQGSEA. The CDR3 contains 13 residues. Here the CDR3 reads CSGGGEANYGYTF. In DNA, the CDR3 is TGCAGCGGGGGGGGGGAAGCGAACTATGGCTACACCTTC.

This clonotype appeared many times. The J gene is TRBJ2-3, the V gene TRBV18; 7 bases are a match to TRBD2. This CDR3 is built from 16 residues. The V gene's germline CDR1 is KGHSH and CDR2 LQKENI. Trimming cost V 1 base and J 3 bases; bases outside gene matches: 7. CDR3 in amino acids: CASSPRQRGETDTQYF. CDR3 in DNA: TGTGCCAGCTCACCACGACAGCGGGGAGAAACAGATACGCAGTATTTT.

This clonotype was picked up many times. The chain has TRBV19 and TRBJ2-3, with unresolved D. The CDR3 is 14 residues long. Germline loops: CDR1 LNHDA, CDR2 SQIVND (reference sequence). Trimming stripped 3 bases from V and 0 bases from J, with 7 bases between. CDR3 amino acids: CASSIRRSTDTQYF. As DNA, the CDR3 is TGTGCCAGTAGTATCCGGCGGAGCACAGATACGCAGTATTTT. The full variable domain, with the rest looked up from reference TRBV19 and TRBJ2-3, is DGGITQSPKYLFRKEGQNVTLSCEQNLNHDAMYWYRQDPGQGLRLIYYSQIVNDFQKGDIAEGYSVSREKKESFPLTVTSAQKNPTAFYLCASSIRRSTDTQYFGPGTRLTVL.

This clonotype was seen at least ten times. This rearrangement joins TRBV18 to TRBJ2-7; the match to TRBD1 covers 10 bases. CDR1 KGHSH and CDR2 LQKENI come from the germline V gene. Trimming took 2 bases from V and 4 from J; bases not matched to a gene: 5. CDR3 size: 15 residues. CDR3 in DNA: TGTGCCAGCTCACCAATCCCGGGACAGGGGTACGAGCAGTACGTC. Translated, it gives CASSPIPGQGYEQYV.

In its sample, this clonotype was seen many times. This chain uses TRBV28 with TRBJ2-2; tentative D call: TRBD1 (5 bases). This CDR3 is 15 amino acids long. The V gene lost 7 bases and the J gene lost 7 bases, with 19 bases spanning the gap. Germline V lookup: CDR1 MDHEN, CDR2 SYDVKM. In nucleotides, the CDR3 is TGTGCCAGCAAAACCCTTTCAGGGTATGACGGGGAGCTGTTTTTT. It encodes CASKTLSGYDGELFF. The variable domain in full, with the rest retrieved from reference TRBV28 and TRBJ2-2, is DVKVTQSSRYLVKRTGEKVFLECVQDMDHENMFWYRQDPGLGLRLIYFSYDVKMKEKGDIPEGYSVSREKKERFSLILESASTNQTSMYLCASKTLSGYDGELFFGEGSRLTVL.

Many counts were recorded for this clonotype. This chain joins TRBV20-1 and TRBJ2-3, with a tentative D call TRBD1 (6 bases). The CDR3 has 13 residues. V was shortened by 3 bases and J by 4 bases, with 11 bases between the two germline ends. In germline, CDR1 is DFQATT, CDR2 SNEGSKA (reference sequence). CDR3 coding DNA: TGCAGTGCTAGGCCCAGGGGTGCAGATACGCAGTATTTT. Its protein product is CSARPRGADTQYF.

With regard to this clonotype: A single base is all that separates this from a far larger clone, so a read error is likely. The rearrangement joins TRBV6-8 to TRBJ2-7; 12 bases fit TRBD2. There are 19 residues in the CDR3. The V and J ends lost 4 bases and 0 bases, in that order; junction bases with no gene match: 13. CDR1 MNHGY and CDR2 SAAAGT come from the germline V gene. The CDR3 nucleotides are TGTGCCAGCAGTTCCCCCACCACTAGCGGGAGGACCCGCTCCTACGAGCAGTACTTC. Protein: CASSSPTTSGRTRSYEQYF.

About this clonotype itself: This likely reflects a read error, since a far larger clone is one base away. The V and J genes are TRBV7-6 and TRBJ2-1; TRBD2 aligns across 11 bases. The CDR3 runs to 15 residues. Per germline, CDR1 SGHVS and CDR2 FNYEAQ. The V gene end was trimmed by 5 bases and the J gene end by 10 bases; junction bases not matched to a gene: 10. CDR3 residues: CASSAGTSGTYEQFF. DNA for the CDR3: TGTGCCAGCAGCGCAGGGACTAGCGGAACCTACGAGCAGTTCTTC.

Regarding this clonotype: A much larger clonotype is one base distant, so this may be a read error. This sequence joins TRBV24-1 and TRBJ2-3, with D perhaps TRBD1 or TRBD2 (5 bases each). The CDR3 has 18 residues. V lost 7 bases to trimming and J lost 9 bases, with 31 bases between them. Germline CDR1 reads KGHDR; CDR2 reads SFDVKD. The CDR3 is CATSSSRGGQRGEETQYF. For the CDR3, the DNA is TGTGCCACCAGCTCCTCCCGGGGCGGCCAACGGGGAGAAGAAACGCAGTATTTT.

The chain uses TRBV2 and TRBJ2-3, with D uncertain. Germline-derived CDR1 and CDR2 are SNHLY and FYNNEI. V shed 6 bases and J shed 4 bases, with 8 bases lying between them. The CDR3 contains 12 residues. The CDR3 DNA reads TGTGCCAGCAGCCTGAATCCAGATACGCAGTATTTT. It is translated as CASSLNPDTQYF.

The chain has TRBV2 and TRBJ2-2; possible D gene TRBD1, 6 bases. Trimming took 7 bases from V and 6 from J, leaving 15 bases between them. The CDR3 runs 14 residues. Germline values: CDR1 SNHLY, CDR2 FYNNEI. This CDR3 reads CASIGAGVAGELFF. The CDR3 DNA sequence: TGTGCCAGCATCGGGGCAGGGGTTGCCGGGGAGCTGTTTTTT.

This clonotype was detected ten times or more. V gene TRBV5-6 combines with J gene TRBJ2-2; TRBD2 might be the D (5 bases). V was trimmed by 0 bases and J by 6 bases, leaving 9 bases between them. The CDR3 is 14 residues long. In germline, CDR1 is SGHDT, CDR2 YYEEEE. The CDR3 bases are TGTGCCAGCAGCTTGGTGTGGGGAGCCGGGGAGCTGTTTTTT. Amino acids: CASSLVWGAGELFF.

As regards this clonotype: This may stem from a read error, because a much larger clone lies one nucleotide away. The chain has TRBV6-1 and TRBJ2-2; D call uncertain. Germline lookup yields CDR1 MNHNS and CDR2 SASEGT. The CDR3 spans 14 residues. Deletions cut 11 bases from V and 5 bases from J, with 18 bases between. The CDR3 DNA is TGTGCCGGCCACCCCCTCCGAAGGACCGGGGAGCTGTTTTTT. It encodes CAGHPLRRTGELFF.

The rearrangement uses TRBV5-4 and TRBJ2-1; TRBD1 aligns across 8 bases. V was clipped by 4 bases and J by 0 bases; unmatched bases: 6. CDR1 is SGHNT and CDR2 is YYREEE in the germline V gene (reference sequence). This CDR3 spans 16 amino acids. The CDR3 coding sequence is TGTGCCAGCAGCGGACAGGGAAAGAGCTCCTACAATGAGCAGTTCTTC. Protein: CASSGQGKSSYNEQFF.

The rearrangement joins TRBV6-2 or TRBV6-3 to TRBJ2-7, with 9 bases identical to TRBD2. The CDR3 sequence is 14 residues long. CDR1 and CDR2 (germline): MNHEY, SVGEGT. V was pared by 3 bases and J by 3 bases, with 3 bases of the junction left unmatched. For the CDR3, the DNA is TGTGCCAGCAGTTATGCGGGAGGGGGCTACGAGCAGTACTTC. Protein sequence: CASSYAGGGYEQYF.

This clonotype was observed at least ten times. J is TRBJ2-1 and V is TRBV3-1; tentatively, D is TRBD2 (6 bases). The germline gives CDR1 LGHDT, CDR2 YNNKEL (reference sequence). Trimming stripped 3 bases from V and 0 bases from J, with 15 bases between. The CDR3 contains 17 residues. CDR3 residues: CASSHLLAGSSYNEQFF. CDR3 coding DNA: TGTGCCAGCAGCCACCTCTTGGCGGGGAGCTCCTACAATGAGCAGTTCTTC.

The sample holds many counts of this clonotype. V and J are TRBV14 and TRBJ2-5, with D maybe TRBD2 (5 bases). Trimming stripped 6 bases from V and 8 bases from J, with 13 bases between. Germline CDR1 and CDR2: SGHDN and FVKESK. The CDR3 extends over 12 amino acids. The CDR3 is CASSKIGETQYF. The CDR3 DNA follows: TGTGCCAGCAGTAAGATCGGGGAAACCCAGTACTTC. The full variable domain, its missing parts supplied by reference TRBV14 and TRBJ2-5, is EAGVTQFPSHSVIEKGQTVTLRCDPISGHDNLYWYRRVMGKEIKFLLHFVKESKQDESGMPNNRFLAERTGGTYSTLKVQPAELEDSGVYFCASSKIGETQYFGPGTRLLVL.

The rearrangement uses TRBV18 and TRBJ1-5; D remains ambiguous. Germline V lookup: CDR1 KGHSH, CDR2 LQKENI. The ends were cut back, 3 bases at V and 5 bases at J, with 11 bases in the middle. The CDR3 runs 14 residues. CDR3 DNA sequence: TGTGCCAGCTCACCGGGCGGGGTTGATCAGCCCCAGCATTTT. Its translation is CASSPGGVDQPQHF. Complete variable domain (other parts from reference TRBV18 and TRBJ1-5): NAGVMQNPRHLVRRRGQEARLRCSPMKGHSHVYWYRQLPEEGLKFMVYLQKENIIDESGMPKERFSAEFPKEGPSILRIQQVVRGDSAAYFCASSPGGVDQPQHFGDGTRLSIL.

There are many counts of this clonotype. The chain is built from TRBV9 and TRBJ2-2; 12 nucleotides agree with TRBD2. V lost 5 bases and J lost 3; bases outside the gene matches: 5. The CDR3 length is 16 residues. Germline V gene sequence: CDR1 SGDLS, CDR2 YYNGEE. The DNA for the CDR3 is TGTGCCAGCAGGCCCGGACTAGCGGGACACACCGGGGAGCTGTTTTTT. Its protein is CASRPGLAGHTGELFF. The full variable domain, rest sourced from reference TRBV9 and TRBJ2-2, is DSGVTQTPKHLITATGQRVTLRCSPRSGDLSVYWYQQSLDQGLQFLIQYYNGEERAKGNILERFSAQQFPDLHSELNLSSLELGDSALYFCASRPGLAGHTGELFFGEGSRLTVL.

The chain couples TRBV5-1 to TRBJ2-1; 11 nucleotides match TRBD1. Trimming cost V 2 bases and J 6 bases; bases outside gene matches: 4. Germline-derived CDR1 and CDR2 are SGHRS and YFSETQ. There are 15 residues in the CDR3. CDR3 amino acids: CASSFGTGGGNEQFF. The CDR3 nucleotides are TGCGCCAGCAGCTTCGGGACAGGGGGTGGCAATGAGCAGTTCTTC.

This clonotype was seen only once. A far larger clone is only one base removed, so a read error is likely. V gene TRBV19 combines with J gene TRBJ2-5; 7 bases line up with TRBD2. V shed 3 bases, J shed 11 bases, and the junction held 9 bases outside the gene matches. Germline V gene lookup returns CDR1 LNHDA and CDR2 SQIVND (reference sequence). The CDR3 sequence is 13 residues long. This CDR3 reads CASSIGAGDEQYF. The CDR3 bases are TGTGCCAGTAGTATCGGGGCGGGAGATGAGCAGTACTTC. Full variable domain (rest looked up from reference TRBV19 and TRBJ2-5): DGGITQSPKYLFRKEGQNVTLSCEQNLNHDAMYWYRQDPGQGLRLIYYSQIVNDFQKGDIAEGYSVSREKKESFPLTVTSAQKNPTAFYLCASSIGAGDEQYFGPGTRLLVL.

The CDR3 bases are TGTGCCAGTAGTATAGTCGGTGTTACATATGGCTACACCTTC. Protein: CASSIVGVTYGYTF. The V gene is TRBV19, the J gene TRBJ1-2; D is unclear. V lost 1 base and J lost 5, with 11 bases in between. The CDR3 runs to 14 residues. CDR1 and CDR2 from the germline V gene are LNHDA and SQIVND (reference sequence).